Below, 5 T cell receptor beta chains from the same sample are listed, as sequenced in a study of neurological immune-mediated disorders. Regarding time point: technical triplicate 1. In TCRdb, the 5' RACE reads were re-called with MiXCR into one record per CDR3 protein. The sample shows roughly 41,000 distinct CDR3 sequences, around 10% of them seen only once. Sequenced sample: PBMCs. Receptors originate from a man aged 55-75 years with HTLV-1-associated myelopathy (HAM/TSP).

This clonotype has a count of ten or more. This chain joins TRBV27 and TRBJ2-1, with D hard to call. CDR1 is MNHEY and CDR2 is SMNVEV in the germline V gene (reference sequence). The CDR3 totals 13 residues. V gave up 3 bases and J gave up 3 bases, with 6 bases separating them. The CDR3 DNA reads as TGTGCCAGCAGTTTCTCGGACTACAATGAGCAGTTCTTC. It codes for CASSFSDYNEQFF.

This clonotype was seen repeatedly, ten times or more. The rearrangement uses TRBV5-1 and TRBJ2-2, with 7 bases matching TRBD1. J was trimmed by 0 bases and V by 4 bases; bases with no gene match: 9. The germline gives CDR1 SGHRS, CDR2 YFSETQ. This CDR3 comprises 17 residues. The CDR3 region is CASSEGTGATNTGELFF. As DNA, the CDR3 is TGCGCCAGCAGCGAGGGAACAGGGGCCACGAACACCGGGGAGCTGTTTTTT.

This clonotype was found many times. The rearrangement uses TRBV11-2 and TRBJ2-5, with TRBD1 identical over 8 bases. The germline CDR1 and CDR2 sequences are SGHAT and FQNNGV. The trim removed 4 bases at V and 0 bases at J, leaving 1 base unmatched. The CDR3 runs to 14 residues. The DNA for the CDR3 is TGTGCCAGCAGCTCAGGGGGCAACCAAGAGACCCAGTACTTC. Protein sequence: CASSSGGNQETQYF.

This clonotype was found many times. V gene TRBV15 combines with J gene TRBJ2-7, with 9 bases identical to TRBD1. The CDR3 spans 16 residues. The germline gives CDR1 LNHNV, CDR2 YYDKDF (reference sequence). V lost 0 bases to trimming and J lost 6 bases; unmatched junction nucleotides: 9. The CDR3 sequence: CATSREGLDRGGEQYF. The DNA of the CDR3 is TGTGCCACCAGCAGAGAAGGTTTGGACAGGGGTGGCGAGCAGTACTTC.

At least ten counts were recorded for this clonotype. V usage is TRBV12-3 or TRBV12-4 and J usage is TRBJ2-4; tentative D call: TRBD1 (7 bases). This CDR3 region has 16 residues. The V end lost 0 bases, the J end lost 4 bases, and 13 bases lay between the germline ends. The DNA for the CDR3 is TGTGCCAGCAGTTTAGCGGGGGGACAGCAAAAAAACATTCAGTACTTC. Its protein product is CASSLAGGQQKNIQYF.